Described below is a single T cell receptor beta chain sequence and its context. This specimen comes from a study of blood T cell repertoires in COVID-19. Whole-study context: Sites across the United States, Italy and Spain contributed samples from acute and convalescent COVID-19. From T cells, B-cell-depleted T cells, or PBMCs came the material, which was cDNA or gDNA.

Germline V CDR1 and CDR2: SEHNR, FQNEAQ (reference sequence). CDR3 length equals 14 residues. Trimming cost V 1 base and J 5 bases; bases outside gene matches: 4. Original processing methods: Estimation of nucleated cell counts relied on the amplification of reference gene primers. The table came from immunoSEQ multiplex PCR; TCRdb's copy has only in-frame clones and leaves some out. Clone size and V and J calls were adopted from that table, with D and trimming inferred from the DNA. This repertoire shows 55,000 to 70,000 clones, around nine tenths found once; its top ten account for approximately 6.2%.

The sample consisted of peripheral blood. The chain uses TRBV7-9 and TRBJ2-7; 8 nucleotides agree with TRBD1. The TCR was taken from a human donor in a cohort sampled during active COVID-19. The CDR3 is CASSLGTGSHEQYF. CDR3 nucleotides: TGTGCCAGCAGCTTAGGGACAGGGTCCCACGAGCAGTACTTC.